This entry describes one T cell receptor (beta chain). Its antigen is not identified. Profiled with immunoSEQ multiplex PCR; TCRdb holds only in-frame clones, not every one. The table has about 2,500 clones, 85% to 95% seen once; the top ten hold roughly 3.1%. This sample was taken from a study of T cell repertoires in ileal Crohn's disease. Study findings and constraints: All patients with clonality above 26.8% had endoscopic recurrence. Active smokers at surgery had more clonal expansions than non-smokers.

Germline-derived CDR1 and CDR2 are SGHAT and FQNNGV. Trimming cost V 5 bases and J 3 bases, with 10 bases left between them. The CDR3 runs 13 residues. The sequenced sample consisted of ileal tissue. The clonotype comes from an adult with Crohn's disease. V gene TRBV11-2 combines with J gene TRBJ2-5, with D possibly TRBD2 on 5 matching bases. The CDR3 is CASSPATKETQYF. CDR3 sequence (DNA): TGTGCCAGCAGCCCGGCGACTAAAGAGACCCAGTACTTC.